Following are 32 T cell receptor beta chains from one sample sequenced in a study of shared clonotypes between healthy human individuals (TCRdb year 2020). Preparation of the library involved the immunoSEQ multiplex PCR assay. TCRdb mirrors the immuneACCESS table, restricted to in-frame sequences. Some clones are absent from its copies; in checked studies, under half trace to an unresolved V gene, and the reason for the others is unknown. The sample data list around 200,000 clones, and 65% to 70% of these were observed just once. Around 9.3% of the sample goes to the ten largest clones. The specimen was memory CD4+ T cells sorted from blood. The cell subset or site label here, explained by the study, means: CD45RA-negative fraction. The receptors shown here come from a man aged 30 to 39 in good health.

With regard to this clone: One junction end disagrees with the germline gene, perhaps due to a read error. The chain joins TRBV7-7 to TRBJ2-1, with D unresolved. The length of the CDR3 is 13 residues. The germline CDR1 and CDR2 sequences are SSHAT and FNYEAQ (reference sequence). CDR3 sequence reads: CASSSQLRAEQFF. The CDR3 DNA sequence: TGTGCTAGCAGCTCCCAGTTAAGGGCCGAGCAGTTCTTC.

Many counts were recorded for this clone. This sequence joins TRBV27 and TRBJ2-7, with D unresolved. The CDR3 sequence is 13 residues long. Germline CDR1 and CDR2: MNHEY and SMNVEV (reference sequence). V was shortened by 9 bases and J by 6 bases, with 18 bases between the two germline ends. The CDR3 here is CASAINSLSEQYF. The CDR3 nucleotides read TGTGCCAGTGCAATTAACTCCCTGTCCGAGCAGTACTTC.

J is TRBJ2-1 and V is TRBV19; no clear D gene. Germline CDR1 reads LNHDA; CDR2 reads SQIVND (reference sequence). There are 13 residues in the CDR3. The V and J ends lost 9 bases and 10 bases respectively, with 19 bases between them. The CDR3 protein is CASGPPLSDEQFF. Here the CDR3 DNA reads TGTGCCAGCGGGCCTCCCCTATCCGACGAGCAGTTCTTC.

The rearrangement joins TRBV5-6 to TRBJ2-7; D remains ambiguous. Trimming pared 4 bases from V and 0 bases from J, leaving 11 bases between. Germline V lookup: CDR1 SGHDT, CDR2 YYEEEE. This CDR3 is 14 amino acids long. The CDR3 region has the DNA TGTGCCAGCAGCAGCATGGGGATCTCCTACGAGCAGTACTTC. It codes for CASSSMGISYEQYF. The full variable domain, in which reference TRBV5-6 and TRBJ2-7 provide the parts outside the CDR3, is DAGVTQSPTHLIKTRGQQVTLRCSPKSGHDTVSWYQQALGQGPQFIFQYYEEEERQRGNFPDRFSGHQFPNYSSELNVNALLLGDSALYLCASSSMGISYEQYFGPGTRLTVT.

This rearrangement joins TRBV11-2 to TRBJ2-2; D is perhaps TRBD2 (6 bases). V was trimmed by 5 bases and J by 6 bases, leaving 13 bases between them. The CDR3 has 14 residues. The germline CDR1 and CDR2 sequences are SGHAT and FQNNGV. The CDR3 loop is CASSPTTRSGELFF. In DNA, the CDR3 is TGTGCCAGCAGCCCCACGACTAGATCCGGGGAGCTGTTTTTT.

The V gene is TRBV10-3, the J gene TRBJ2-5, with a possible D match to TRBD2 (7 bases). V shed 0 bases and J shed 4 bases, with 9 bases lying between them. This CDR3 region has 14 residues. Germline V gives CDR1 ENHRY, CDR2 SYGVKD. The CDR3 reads CAISESGGRETQYF. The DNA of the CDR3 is TGTGCCATCAGTGAGTCCGGGGGGCGAGAGACCCAGTACTTC.

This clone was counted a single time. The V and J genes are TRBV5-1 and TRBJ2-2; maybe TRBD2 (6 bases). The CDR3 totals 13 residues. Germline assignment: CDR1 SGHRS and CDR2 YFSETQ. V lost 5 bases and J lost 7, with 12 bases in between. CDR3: CASREGAVGELFF. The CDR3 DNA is TGCGCCAGCAGGGAGGGAGCCGTCGGGGAGCTGTTTTTT.

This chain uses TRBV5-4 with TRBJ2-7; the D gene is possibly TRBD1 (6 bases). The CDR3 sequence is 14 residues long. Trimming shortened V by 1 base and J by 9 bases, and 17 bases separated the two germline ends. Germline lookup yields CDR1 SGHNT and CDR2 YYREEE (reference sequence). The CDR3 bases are TGTGCCAGCAGCTTGATGGGGAGTTGGGGGCGGCAGTACTTC. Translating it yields CASSLMGSWGRQYF.

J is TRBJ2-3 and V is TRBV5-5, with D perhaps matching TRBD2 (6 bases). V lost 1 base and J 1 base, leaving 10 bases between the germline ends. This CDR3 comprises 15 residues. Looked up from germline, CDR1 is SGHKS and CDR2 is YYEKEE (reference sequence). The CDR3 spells CASSLTGLGTDTQYF. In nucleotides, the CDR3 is TGTGCCAGCAGCTTGACGGGACTGGGCACAGATACGCAGTATTTT. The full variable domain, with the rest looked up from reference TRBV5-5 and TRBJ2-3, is DAGVTQSPTHLIKTRGQQVTLRCSPISGHKSVSWYQQVLGQGPQFIFQYYEKEERGRGNFPDRFSARQFPNYSSELNVNALLLGDSALYLCASSLTGLGTDTQYFGPGTRLTVL.

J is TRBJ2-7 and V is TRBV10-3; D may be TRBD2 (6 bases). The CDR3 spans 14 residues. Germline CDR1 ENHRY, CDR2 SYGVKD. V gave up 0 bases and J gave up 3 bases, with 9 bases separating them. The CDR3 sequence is CAISESGEVYEQYF. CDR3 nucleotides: TGTGCCATCAGTGAGTCTGGGGAGGTCTACGAGCAGTACTTC.

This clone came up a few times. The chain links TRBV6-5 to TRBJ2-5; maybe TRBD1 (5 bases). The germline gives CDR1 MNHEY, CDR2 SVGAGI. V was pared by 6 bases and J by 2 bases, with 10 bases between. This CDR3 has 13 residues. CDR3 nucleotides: TGTGCCAGCAGACAGGACACTCAAGAGACCCAGTACTTC. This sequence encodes CASRQDTQETQYF.

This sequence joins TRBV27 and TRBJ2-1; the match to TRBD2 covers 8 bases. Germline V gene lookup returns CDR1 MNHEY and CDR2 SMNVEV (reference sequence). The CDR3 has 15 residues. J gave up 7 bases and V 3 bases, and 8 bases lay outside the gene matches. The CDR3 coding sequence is TGTGCCAGCAGTTTCTCCGGGAGGGTTTTAAATGAGCAGTTCTTC. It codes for CASSFSGRVLNEQFF.

This CDR3 is CASKGLTVGEKLFF. The CDR3 nucleotides are TGTGCCAGCAAAGGCCTAACGGTCGGCGAAAAACTGTTTTTT. This sequence joins TRBV2 and TRBJ1-4; the D is unclear. From germline, CDR1 is SNHLY and CDR2 FYNNEI. The CDR3 is 14 residues long. The V and J ends lost 7 bases and 8 bases respectively, with 17 bases between them.

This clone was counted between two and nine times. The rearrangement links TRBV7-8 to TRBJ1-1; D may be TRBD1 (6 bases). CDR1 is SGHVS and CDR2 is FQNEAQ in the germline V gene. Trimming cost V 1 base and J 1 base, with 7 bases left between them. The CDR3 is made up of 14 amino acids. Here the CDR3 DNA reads TGTGCCAGCAGCTTAGTAGGGGGGAACACTGAAGCTTTCTTT. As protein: CASSLVGGNTEAFF.

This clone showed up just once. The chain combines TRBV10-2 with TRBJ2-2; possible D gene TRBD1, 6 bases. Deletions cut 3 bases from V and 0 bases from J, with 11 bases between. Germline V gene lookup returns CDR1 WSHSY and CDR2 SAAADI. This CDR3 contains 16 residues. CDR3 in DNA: TGCGCCAGCAGTGATTATAAGGGGGCGAACACCGGGGAGCTGTTTTTT. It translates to CASSDYKGANTGELFF.

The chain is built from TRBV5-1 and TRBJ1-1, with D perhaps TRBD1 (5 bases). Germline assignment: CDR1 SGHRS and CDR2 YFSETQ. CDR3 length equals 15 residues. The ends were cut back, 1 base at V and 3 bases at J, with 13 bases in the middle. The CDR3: CASSLNPGTDTEAFF. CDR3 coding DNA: TGCGCCAGCAGCTTGAACCCAGGGACGGACACTGAAGCTTTCTTT.

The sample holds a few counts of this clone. CDR3 in DNA: TGTGCCAGCAGCCCCCGCTTGCCCGGGGGGGAGCAGTTCTTC. Translated, it gives CASSPRLPGGEQFF. The genes are TRBV9 and TRBJ2-1; 7 bases line up with TRBD2. This CDR3 has 14 amino acids. In germline, CDR1 is SGDLS, CDR2 YYNGEE. The V and J ends lost 4 bases and 10 bases, in that order; junction bases with no gene match: 11. Based on the CDR3 plus reference TRBV9 and TRBJ2-1, the full variable domain is DSGVTQTPKHLITATGQRVTLRCSPRSGDLSVYWYQQSLDQGLQFLIQYYNGEERAKGNILERFSAQQFPDLHSELNLSSLELGDSALYFCASSPRLPGGEQFFGPGTRLTVL.

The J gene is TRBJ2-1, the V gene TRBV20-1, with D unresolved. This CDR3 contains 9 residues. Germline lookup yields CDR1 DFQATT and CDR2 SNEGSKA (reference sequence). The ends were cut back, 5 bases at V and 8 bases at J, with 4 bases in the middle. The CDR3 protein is CSAGYEQFF. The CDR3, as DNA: TGCAGTGCTGGCTATGAGCAGTTCTTC.

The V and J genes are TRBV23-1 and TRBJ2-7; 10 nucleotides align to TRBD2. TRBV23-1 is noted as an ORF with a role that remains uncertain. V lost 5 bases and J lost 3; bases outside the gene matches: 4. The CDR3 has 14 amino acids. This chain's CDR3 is CASSNGTSVYEQYF. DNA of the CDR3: TGCGCCAGCAGTAACGGGACTAGCGTCTACGAGCAGTACTTC.

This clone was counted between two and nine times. In DNA form, the CDR3 reads TGTGCCAGCCGAGCGGGTTGGGCGACGAACACTGGGTCTTTCTTT. Its translation: CASRAGWATNTGSFF. The V gene is TRBV2, the J gene TRBJ1-1; no definite D call. This CDR3 is 15 amino acids long. Trimming cost V 8 bases and J 12 bases, with 28 bases left between them. The germline V gene has CDR1 SNHLY and CDR2 FYNNEI. Variable domain in full (rest from reference TRBV2 and TRBJ1-1): EPEVTQTPSHQVTQMGQEVILRCVPISNHLYFYWYRQILGQKVEFLVSFYNNEISEKSEIFDDQFSVERPDGSNFTLKIRSTKLEDSAMYFCASRAGWATNTGSFFGQGTRLTVV.

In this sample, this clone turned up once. CDR3 residues: CASSPLDLETQYF. The CDR3 DNA follows: TGTGCCAGCAGCCCCTTAGATCTGGAGACCCAGTACTTC. The gene calls are TRBV5-4 and TRBJ2-5; the D is unclear. The V gene's germline CDR1 is SGHNT and CDR2 YYREEE (reference sequence). The length of the CDR3 is 13 residues. V lost 4 bases and J lost 5, with 12 bases in between. The full variable domain, its missing parts supplied by reference TRBV5-4 and TRBJ2-5, is ETGVTQSPTHLIKTRGQQVTLRCSSQSGHNTVSWYQQALGQGPQFIFQYYREEENGRGNFPPRFSGLQFPNYSSELNVNALELDDSALYLCASSPLDLETQYFGPGTRLLVL.

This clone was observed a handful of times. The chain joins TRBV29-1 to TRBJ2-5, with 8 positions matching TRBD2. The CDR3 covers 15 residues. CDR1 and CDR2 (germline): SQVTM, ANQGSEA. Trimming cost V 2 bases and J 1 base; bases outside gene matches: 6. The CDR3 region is CSVEWGGRFQETQYF. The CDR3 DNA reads TGCAGCGTTGAATGGGGCGGGAGGTTCCAAGAGACCCAGTACTTC. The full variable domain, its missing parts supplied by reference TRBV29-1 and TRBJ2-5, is SAVISQKPSRDICQRGTSLTIQCQVDSQVTMMFWYRQQPGQSLTLIATANQGSEATYESGFVIDKFPISRPNLTFSTLTVSNMSPEDSSIYLCSVEWGGRFQETQYFGPGTRLLVL.

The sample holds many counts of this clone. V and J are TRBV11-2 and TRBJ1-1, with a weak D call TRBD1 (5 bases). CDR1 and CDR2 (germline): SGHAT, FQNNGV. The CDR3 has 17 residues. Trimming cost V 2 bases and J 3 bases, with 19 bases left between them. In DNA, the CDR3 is TGTGCCAGCAGCTTATCCGCGGGGCAGGCCCCGTACACTGAAGCTTTCTTT. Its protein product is CASSLSAGQAPYTEAFF. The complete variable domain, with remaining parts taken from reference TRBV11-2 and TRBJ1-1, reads EAGVAQSPRYKIIEKRQSVAFWCNPISGHATLYWYQQILGQGPKLLIQFQNNGVVDDSQLPKDRFSAERLKGVDSTLKIQPAKLEDSAVYLCASSLSAGQAPYTEAFFGQGTRLTVV.

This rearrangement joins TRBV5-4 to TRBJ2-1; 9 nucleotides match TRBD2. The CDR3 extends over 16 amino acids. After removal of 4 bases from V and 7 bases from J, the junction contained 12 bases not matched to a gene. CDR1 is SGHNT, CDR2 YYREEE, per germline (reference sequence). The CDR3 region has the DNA TGTGCCAGCAGCGGAGCCGGGACTAGCCTTGAAAATGAGCAGTTCTTC. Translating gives CASSGAGTSLENEQFF.

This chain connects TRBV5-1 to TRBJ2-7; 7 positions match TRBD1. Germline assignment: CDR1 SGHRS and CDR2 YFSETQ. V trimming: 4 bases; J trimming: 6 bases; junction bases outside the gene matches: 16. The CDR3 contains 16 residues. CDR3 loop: CASSQIPQGKMSEQYF. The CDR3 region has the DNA TGCGCCAGCAGCCAAATCCCACAGGGGAAGATGAGCGAGCAGTACTTC.

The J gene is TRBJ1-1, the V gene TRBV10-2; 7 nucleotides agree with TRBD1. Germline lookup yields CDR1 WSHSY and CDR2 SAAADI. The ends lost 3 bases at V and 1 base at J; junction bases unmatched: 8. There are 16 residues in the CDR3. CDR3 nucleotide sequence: TGCGCCAGCAGTGATCTCTGGGCAGGGGGGAACACTGAAGCTTTCTTT. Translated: CASSDLWAGGNTEAFF.

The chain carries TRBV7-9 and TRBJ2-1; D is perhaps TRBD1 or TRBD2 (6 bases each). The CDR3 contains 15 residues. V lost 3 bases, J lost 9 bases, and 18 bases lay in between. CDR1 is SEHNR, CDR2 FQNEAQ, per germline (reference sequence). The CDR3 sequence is CASSFKGGSMVEQFF. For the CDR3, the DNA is TGTGCCAGCAGCTTTAAAGGGGGGTCAATGGTTGAGCAGTTCTTC.

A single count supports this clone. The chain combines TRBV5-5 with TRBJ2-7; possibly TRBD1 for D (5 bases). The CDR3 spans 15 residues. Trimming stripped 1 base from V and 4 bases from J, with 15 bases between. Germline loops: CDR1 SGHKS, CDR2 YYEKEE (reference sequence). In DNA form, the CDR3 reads TGTGCCAGCAGCTTGACCCAGGGTGGTGGGTACGAGCAGTACTTC. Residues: CASSLTQGGGYEQYF.

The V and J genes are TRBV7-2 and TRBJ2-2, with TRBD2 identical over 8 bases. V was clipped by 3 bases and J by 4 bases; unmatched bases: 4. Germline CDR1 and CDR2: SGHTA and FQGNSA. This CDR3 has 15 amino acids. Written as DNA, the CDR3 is TGTGCCAGCAGCTTCTCAAGCGGGAGCACCGGGGAGCTGTTTTTT. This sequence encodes CASSFSSGSTGELFF.

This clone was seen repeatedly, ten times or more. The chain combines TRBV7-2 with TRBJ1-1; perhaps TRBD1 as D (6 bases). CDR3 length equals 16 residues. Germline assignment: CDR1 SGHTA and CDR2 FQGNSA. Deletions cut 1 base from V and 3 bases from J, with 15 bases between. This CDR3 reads CASSLGGGQVHTEAFF. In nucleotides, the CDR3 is TGTGCCAGCAGCTTAGGAGGGGGGCAGGTACACACTGAAGCTTTCTTT. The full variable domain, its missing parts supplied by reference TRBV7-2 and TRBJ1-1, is GAGVSQSPSNKVTEKGKDVELRCDPISGHTALYWYRQSLGQGLEFLIYFQGNSAPDKSGLPSDRFSAERTGGSVSTLTIQRTQQEDSAVYLCASSLGGGQVHTEAFFGQGTRLTVV.

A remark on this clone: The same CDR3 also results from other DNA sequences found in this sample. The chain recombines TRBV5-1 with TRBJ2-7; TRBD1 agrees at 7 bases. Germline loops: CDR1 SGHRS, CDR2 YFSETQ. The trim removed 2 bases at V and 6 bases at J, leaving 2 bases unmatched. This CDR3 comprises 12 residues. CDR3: CASSLQGSEQYF. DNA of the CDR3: TGCGCCAGCAGCTTACAGGGGAGCGAGCAGTACTTC.

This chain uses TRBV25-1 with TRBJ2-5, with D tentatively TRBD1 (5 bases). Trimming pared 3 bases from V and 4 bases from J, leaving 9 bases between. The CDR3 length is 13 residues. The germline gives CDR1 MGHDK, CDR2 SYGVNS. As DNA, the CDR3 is TGTGCCAGCAGTGACAGGGTAATAGAGACCCAGTACTTC. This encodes CASSDRVIETQYF.